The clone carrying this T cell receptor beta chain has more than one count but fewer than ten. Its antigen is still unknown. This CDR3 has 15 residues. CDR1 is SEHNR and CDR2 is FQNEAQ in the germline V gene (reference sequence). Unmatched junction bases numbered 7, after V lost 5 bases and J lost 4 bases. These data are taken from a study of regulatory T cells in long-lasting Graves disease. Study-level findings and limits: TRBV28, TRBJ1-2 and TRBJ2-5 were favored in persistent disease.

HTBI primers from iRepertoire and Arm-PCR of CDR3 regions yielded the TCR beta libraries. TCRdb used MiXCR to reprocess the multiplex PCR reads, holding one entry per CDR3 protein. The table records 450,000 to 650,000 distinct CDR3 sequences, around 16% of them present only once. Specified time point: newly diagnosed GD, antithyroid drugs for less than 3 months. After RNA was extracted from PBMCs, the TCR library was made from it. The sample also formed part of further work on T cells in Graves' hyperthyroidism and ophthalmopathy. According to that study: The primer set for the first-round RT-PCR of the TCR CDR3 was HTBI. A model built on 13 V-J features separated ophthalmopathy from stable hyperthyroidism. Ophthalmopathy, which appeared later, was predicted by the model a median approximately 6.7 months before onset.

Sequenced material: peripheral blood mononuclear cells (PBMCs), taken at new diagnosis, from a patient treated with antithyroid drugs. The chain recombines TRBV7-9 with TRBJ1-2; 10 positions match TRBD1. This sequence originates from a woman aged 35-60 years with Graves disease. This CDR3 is CASSPGTGAIYGYTF. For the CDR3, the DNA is TGTGCCAGCAGCCCAGGGACAGGGGCCATCTATGGCTACACCTTC.